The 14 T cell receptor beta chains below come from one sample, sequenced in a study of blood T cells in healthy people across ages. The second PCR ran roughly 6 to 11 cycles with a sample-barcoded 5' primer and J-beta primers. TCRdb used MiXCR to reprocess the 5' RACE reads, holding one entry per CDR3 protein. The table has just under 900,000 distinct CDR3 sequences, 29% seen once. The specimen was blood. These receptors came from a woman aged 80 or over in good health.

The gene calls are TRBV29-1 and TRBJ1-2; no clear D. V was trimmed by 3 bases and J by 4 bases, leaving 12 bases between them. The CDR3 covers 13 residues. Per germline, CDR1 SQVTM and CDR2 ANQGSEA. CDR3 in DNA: TGCAGCGTTGAGCCCGACGACGGCTATGGCTACACCTTC. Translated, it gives CSVEPDDGYGYTF.

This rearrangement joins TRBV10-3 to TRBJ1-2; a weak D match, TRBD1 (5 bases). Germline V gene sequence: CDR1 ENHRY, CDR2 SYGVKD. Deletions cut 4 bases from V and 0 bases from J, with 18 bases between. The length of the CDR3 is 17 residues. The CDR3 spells CAISVGGEYLANYGYTF. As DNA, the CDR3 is TGTGCCATCAGTGTCGGAGGGGAATATTTAGCTAACTATGGCTACACCTTC.

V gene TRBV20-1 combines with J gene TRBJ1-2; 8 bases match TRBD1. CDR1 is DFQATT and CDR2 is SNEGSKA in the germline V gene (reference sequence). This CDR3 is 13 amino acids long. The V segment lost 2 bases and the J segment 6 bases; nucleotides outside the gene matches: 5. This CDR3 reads CSARLTGDDGYTF. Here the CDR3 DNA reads TGCAGTGCTAGACTGACAGGGGACGATGGCTACACCTTC.

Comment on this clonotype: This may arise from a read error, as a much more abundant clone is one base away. CDR3 nucleotide sequence: TGTGCCACCAGTGCAACCGGGACTGAGGGGGTCAATGAGCAGTACTTC. Translating it yields CATSATGTEGVNEQYF. The rearrangement joins TRBV24-1 to TRBJ2-7; the D gene could be TRBD1 or TRBD2 (6 bases each). V lost 5 bases and J lost 7, with 23 bases in between. Germline lookup yields CDR1 KGHDR and CDR2 SFDVKD. This CDR3 comprises 16 residues.

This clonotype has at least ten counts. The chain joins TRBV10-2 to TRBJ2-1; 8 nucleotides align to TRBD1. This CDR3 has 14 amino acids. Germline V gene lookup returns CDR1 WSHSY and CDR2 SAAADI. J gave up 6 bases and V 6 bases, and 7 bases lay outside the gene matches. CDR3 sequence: CASRGQAGVNEQFF. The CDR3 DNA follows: TGCGCCAGCAGGGGACAGGCGGGCGTCAATGAGCAGTTCTTC.

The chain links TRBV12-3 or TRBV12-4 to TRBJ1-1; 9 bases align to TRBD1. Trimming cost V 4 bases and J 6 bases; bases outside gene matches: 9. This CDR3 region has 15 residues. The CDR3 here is CASSSRGTGRAEAFF. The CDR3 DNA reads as TGTGCCAGCAGTTCACGGGGGACAGGGCGGGCTGAAGCTTTCTTT.

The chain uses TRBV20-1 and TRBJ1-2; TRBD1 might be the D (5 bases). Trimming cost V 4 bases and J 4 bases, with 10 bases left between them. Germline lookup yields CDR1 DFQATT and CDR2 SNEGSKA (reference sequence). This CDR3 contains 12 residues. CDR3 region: CSATGSRYGYTF. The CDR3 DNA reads TGCAGTGCTACAGGGAGTCGCTATGGCTACACCTTC.

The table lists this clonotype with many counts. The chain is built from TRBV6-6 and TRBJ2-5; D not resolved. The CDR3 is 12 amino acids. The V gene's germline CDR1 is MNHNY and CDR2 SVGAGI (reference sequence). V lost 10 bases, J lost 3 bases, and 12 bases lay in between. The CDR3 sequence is CATSFGKETQYF. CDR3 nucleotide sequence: TGTGCCACCTCATTTGGGAAAGAGACCCAGTACTTC.

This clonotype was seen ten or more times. CDR3 region: CRAGEVGKGYTF. The CDR3, as DNA: TGCAGAGCTGGGGAGGTGGGGAAGGGCTACACCTTC. The chain has TRBV29-1 and TRBJ1-2, with D hard to call. Germline values: CDR1 SQVTM, CDR2 ANQGSEA. This CDR3 comprises 12 residues. The variable domain in full, with the rest retrieved from reference TRBV29-1 and TRBJ1-2, is SAVISQKPSRDICQRGTSLTIQCQVDSQVTMMFWYRQQPGQSLTLIATANQGSEATYESGFVIDKFPISRPNLTFSTLTVSNMSPEDSSIYLCRAGEVGKGYTFGSGTRLTVV.

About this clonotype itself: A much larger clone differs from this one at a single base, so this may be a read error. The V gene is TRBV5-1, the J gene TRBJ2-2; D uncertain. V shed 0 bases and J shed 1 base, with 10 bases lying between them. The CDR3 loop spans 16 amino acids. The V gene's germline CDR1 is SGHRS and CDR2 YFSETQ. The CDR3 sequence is CASSLEWTRNTGELFF. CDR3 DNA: TGCGCCAGCAGCTTGGAGTGGACGAGGAACACCGGGGAGCTGTTTTTT. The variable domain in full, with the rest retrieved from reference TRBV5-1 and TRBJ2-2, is KAGVTQTPRYLIKTRGQQVTLSCSPISGHRSVSWYQQTPGQGLQFLFEYFSETQRNKGNFPGRFSGRQFSNSRSEMNVSTLELGDSALYLCASSLEWTRNTGELFFGEGSRLTVL.

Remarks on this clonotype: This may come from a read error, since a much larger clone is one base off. CDR3 DNA sequence: TGCAGTGCTAGAATAGGGACTAGCGGGGGCACAGATACGCAGTATTTT. Its protein is CSARIGTSGGTDTQYF. The chain recombines TRBV20-1 with TRBJ2-3, with TRBD2 matching 13 bases. Trimming at V came to 2 bases and at J to 1 base, leaving 3 bases not matched to a gene. There are 16 residues in the CDR3. Germline CDR1 reads DFQATT; CDR2 reads SNEGSKA (reference sequence).

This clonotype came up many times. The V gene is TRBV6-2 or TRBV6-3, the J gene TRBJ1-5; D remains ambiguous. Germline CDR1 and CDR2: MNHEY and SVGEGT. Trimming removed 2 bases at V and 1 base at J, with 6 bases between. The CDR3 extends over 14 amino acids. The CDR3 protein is CASSYAGSNQPQHF. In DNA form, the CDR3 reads TGTGCCAGCAGTTACGCGGGGAGCAATCAGCCCCAGCATTTT.

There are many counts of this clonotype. The CDR3 coding sequence is TGCGCCAGCAGCCAAGATACGGCTAGCGGGGGGGGTAACAATGAGCAGTTCTTC. Protein sequence: CASSQDTASGGGNNEQFF. V usage is TRBV4-1 and J usage is TRBJ2-1, with TRBD2 identical over 12 bases. With 0 bases clipped from V and 5 bases from J, the junction kept 8 bases outside the gene matches. Germline assignment: CDR1 MGHRA and CDR2 YSYEKL. The CDR3 totals 18 residues.

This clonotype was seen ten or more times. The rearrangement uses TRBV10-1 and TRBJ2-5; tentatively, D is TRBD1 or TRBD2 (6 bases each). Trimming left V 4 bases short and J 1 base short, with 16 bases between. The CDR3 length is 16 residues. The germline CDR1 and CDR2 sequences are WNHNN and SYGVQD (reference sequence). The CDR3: CASSGVAGDFQETQYF. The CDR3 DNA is TGCGCCAGCAGTGGGGTCGCAGGGGACTTCCAAGAGACCCAGTACTTC.